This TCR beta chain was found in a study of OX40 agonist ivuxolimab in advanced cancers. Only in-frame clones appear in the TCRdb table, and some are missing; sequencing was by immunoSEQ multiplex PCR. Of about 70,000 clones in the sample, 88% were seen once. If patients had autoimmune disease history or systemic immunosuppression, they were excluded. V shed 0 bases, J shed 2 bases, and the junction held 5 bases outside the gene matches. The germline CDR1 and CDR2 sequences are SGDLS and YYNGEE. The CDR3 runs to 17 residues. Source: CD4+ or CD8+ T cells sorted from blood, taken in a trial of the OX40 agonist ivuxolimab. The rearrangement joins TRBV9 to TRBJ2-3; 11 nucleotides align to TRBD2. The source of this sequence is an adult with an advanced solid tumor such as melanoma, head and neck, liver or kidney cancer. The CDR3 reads CASSVGETSGNTDTQYF. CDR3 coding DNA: TGTGCCAGCAGCGTAGGGGAGACTAGCGGGAACACAGATACGCAGTATTTT.